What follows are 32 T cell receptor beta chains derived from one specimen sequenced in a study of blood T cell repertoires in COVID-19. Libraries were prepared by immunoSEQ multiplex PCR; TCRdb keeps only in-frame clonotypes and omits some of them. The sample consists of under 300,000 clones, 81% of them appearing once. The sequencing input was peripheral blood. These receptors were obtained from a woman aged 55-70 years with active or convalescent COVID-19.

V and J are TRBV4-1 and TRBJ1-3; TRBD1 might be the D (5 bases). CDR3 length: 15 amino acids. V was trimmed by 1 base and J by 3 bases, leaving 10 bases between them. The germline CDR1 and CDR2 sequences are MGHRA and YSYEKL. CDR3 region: CASSQVRGHGNTIYF. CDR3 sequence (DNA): TGCGCCAGCAGCCAAGTTAGAGGACATGGAAACACCATATATTTT.

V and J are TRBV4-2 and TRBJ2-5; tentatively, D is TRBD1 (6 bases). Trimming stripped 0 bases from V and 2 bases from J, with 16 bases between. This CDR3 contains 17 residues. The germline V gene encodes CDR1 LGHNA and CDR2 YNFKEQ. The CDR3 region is CASSQDTRGRGQETQYF. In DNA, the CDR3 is TGTGCCAGCAGCCAAGATACCCGGGGCAGGGGACAAGAGACCCAGTACTTC.

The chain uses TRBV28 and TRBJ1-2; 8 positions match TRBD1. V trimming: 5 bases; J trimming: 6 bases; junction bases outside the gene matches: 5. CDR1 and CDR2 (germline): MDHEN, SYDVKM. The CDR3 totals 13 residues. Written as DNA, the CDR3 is TGTGCCAGCAGTCCAGGGGGCGAGCATGGCTACACCTTC. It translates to CASSPGGEHGYTF.

The CDR3 sequence is CASSLSEGQPNYGYTF. The CDR3, as DNA: TGTGCCAGCAGCTTATCTGAGGGACAGCCTAACTATGGCTACACCTTC. The chain recombines TRBV7-9 with TRBJ1-2; TRBD1 agrees at 7 bases. Germline values: CDR1 SEHNR, CDR2 FQNEAQ (reference sequence). V lost 2 bases, J lost 0 bases, and 6 bases stayed unmatched. The CDR3 is 16 residues long.

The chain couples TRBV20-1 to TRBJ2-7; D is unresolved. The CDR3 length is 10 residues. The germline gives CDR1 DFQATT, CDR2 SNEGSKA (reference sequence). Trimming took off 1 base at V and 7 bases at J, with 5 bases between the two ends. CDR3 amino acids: CSARAEEQYF. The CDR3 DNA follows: TGCAGTGCTAGAGCTGAGGAGCAGTACTTC.

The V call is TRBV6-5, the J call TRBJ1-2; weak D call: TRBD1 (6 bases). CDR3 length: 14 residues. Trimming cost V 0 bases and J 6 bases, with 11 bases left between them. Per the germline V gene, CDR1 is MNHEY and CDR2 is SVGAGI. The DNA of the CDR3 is TGTGCCAGCAGTTACTCGAACAGGGTCCATGGCTACACCTTC. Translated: CASSYSNRVHGYTF.

CDR3 region: CATRTGRDTEAFF. CDR3 in DNA: TGTGCCACCCGGACAGGACGGGACACTGAAGCTTTCTTT. The genes are TRBV10-3 and TRBJ1-1, with 7 bases that match TRBD1. The V gene's germline CDR1 is ENHRY and CDR2 SYGVKD. Unmatched junction bases numbered 8, after V lost 10 bases and J lost 3 bases. CDR3 length: 13 amino acids.

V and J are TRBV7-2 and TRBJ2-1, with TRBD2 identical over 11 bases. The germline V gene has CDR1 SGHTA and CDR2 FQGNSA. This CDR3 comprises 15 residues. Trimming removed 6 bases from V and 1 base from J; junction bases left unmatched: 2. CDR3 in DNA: TGTGCCAGCAGGTCTAGCGGGGGGTCCTACAATGAGCAGTTCTTC. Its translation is CASRSSGGSYNEQFF.

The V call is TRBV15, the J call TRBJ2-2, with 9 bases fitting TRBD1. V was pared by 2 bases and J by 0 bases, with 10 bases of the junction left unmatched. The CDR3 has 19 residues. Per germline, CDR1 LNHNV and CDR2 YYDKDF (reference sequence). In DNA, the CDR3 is TGTGCCACCAGCAGACGGGGACAGGGAGTCTTATCGAACACCGGGGAGCTGTTTTTT. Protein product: CATSRRGQGVLSNTGELFF.

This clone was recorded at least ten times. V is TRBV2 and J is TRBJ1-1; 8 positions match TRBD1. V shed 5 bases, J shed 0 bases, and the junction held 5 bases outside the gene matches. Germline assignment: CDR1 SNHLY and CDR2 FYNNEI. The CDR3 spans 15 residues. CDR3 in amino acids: CASSRDRLMNTEAFF. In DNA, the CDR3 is TGTGCCAGCAGTAGGGACAGGTTGATGAACACTGAAGCTTTCTTT. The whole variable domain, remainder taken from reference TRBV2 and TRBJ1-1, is EPEVTQTPSHQVTQMGQEVILRCVPISNHLYFYWYRQILGQKVEFLVSFYNNEISEKSEIFDDQFSVERPDGSNFTLKIRSTKLEDSAMYFCASSRDRLMNTEAFFGQGTRLTVV.

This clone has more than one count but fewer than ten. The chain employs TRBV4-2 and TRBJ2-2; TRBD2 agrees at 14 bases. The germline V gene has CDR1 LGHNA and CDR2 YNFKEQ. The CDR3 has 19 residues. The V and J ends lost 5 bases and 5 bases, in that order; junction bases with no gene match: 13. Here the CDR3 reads CASSIRGATSGGGTGELFF. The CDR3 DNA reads TGTGCCAGCAGCATTCGAGGCGCGACTAGCGGGGGGGGAACCGGGGAGCTGTTTTTT.

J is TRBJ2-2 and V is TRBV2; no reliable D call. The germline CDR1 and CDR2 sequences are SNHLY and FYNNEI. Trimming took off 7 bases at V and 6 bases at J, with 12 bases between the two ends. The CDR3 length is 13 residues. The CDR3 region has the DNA TGTGCCAGCATAGAACTACACCCCGGGGAGCTGTTTTTT. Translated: CASIELHPGELFF.

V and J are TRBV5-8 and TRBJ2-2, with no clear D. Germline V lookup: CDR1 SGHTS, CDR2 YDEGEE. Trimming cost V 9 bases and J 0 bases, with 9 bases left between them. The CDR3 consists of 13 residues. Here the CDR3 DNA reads TGTGCCACCGGGTCCGCGAACACCGGGGAGCTGTTTTTT. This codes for CATGSANTGELFF. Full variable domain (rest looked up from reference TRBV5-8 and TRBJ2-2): EAGVTQSPTHLIKTRGQQATLRCSPISGHTSVYWYQQALGLGLQFLLWYDEGEERNRGNFPPRFSGRQFPNYSSELNVNALELEDSALYLCATGSANTGELFFGEGSRLTVL.

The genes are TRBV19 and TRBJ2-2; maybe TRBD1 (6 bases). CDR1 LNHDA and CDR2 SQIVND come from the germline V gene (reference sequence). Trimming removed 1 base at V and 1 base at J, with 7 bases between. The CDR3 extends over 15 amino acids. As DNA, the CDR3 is TGTGCCAGTAGTATAGTACAGGGGAACACCGGGGAGCTGTTTTTT. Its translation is CASSIVQGNTGELFF.

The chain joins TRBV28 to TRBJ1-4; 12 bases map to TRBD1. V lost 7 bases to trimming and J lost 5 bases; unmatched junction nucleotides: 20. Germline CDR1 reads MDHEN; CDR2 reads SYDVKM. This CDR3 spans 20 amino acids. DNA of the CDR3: TGTGCCAGCACTCTGCCGGGACAGGGGGCGAACCCTCCTCTGAATGAAAAACTGTTTTTT. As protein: CASTLPGQGANPPLNEKLFF.

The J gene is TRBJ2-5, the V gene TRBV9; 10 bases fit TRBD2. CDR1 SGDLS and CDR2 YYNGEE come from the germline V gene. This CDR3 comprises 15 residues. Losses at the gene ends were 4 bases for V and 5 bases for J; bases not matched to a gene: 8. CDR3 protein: CASSTERGGLETQYF. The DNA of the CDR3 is TGTGCCAGCAGCACCGAGCGGGGGGGCCTCGAGACCCAGTACTTC.

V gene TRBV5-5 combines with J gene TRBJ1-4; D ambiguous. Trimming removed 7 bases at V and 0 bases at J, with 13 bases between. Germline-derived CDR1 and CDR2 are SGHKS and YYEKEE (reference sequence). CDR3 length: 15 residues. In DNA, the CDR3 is TGTGCCAGCTTCCAACACGACACAACTAATGAAAAACTGTTTTTT. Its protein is CASFQHDTTNEKLFF.

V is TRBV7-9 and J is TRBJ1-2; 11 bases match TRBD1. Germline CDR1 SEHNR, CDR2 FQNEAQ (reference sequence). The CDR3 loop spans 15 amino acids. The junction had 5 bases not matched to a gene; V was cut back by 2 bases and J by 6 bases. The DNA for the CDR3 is TGTGCCAGCAGCTTAACCGGACAGGGGGCAGATGGCTACACCTTC. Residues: CASSLTGQGADGYTF.

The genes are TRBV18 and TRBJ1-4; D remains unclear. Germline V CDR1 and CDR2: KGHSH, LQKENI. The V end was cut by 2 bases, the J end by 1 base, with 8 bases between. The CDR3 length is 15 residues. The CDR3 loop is CASSPNRGTNEKLFF. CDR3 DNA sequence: TGTGCCAGCTCACCAAACCGAGGAACTAATGAAAAACTGTTTTTT.

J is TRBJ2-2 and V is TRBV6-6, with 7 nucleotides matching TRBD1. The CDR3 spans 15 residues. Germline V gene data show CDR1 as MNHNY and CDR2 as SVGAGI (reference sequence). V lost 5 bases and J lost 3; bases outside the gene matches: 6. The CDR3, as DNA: TGTGCCAGCAGTCCCTGGGACAGATACACCGGGGAGCTGTTTTTT. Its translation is CASSPWDRYTGELFF.

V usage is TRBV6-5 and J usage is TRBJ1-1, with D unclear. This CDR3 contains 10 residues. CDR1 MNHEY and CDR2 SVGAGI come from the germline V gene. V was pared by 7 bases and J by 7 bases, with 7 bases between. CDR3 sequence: CASNQLEAFF. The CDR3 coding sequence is TGTGCCAGCAACCAACTTGAAGCTTTCTTT.

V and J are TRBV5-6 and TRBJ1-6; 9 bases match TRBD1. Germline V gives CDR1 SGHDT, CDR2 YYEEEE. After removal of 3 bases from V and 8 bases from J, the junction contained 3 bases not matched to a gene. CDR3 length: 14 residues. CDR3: CASSWDRVHSPLHF. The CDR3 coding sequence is TGTGCCAGCAGCTGGGACAGGGTCCATTCACCCCTCCACTTT.

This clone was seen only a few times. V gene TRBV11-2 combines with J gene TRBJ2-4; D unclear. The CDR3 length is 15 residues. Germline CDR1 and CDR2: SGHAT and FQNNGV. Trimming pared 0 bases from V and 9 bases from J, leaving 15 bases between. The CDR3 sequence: CASSLDSPPSGIQYF. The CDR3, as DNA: TGTGCCAGCAGCTTAGATTCGCCCCCCTCGGGCATTCAGTACTTC.

The CDR3 here is CASSIDRGAYGYTF. The CDR3 bases are TGTGCCAGCAGTATCGACAGGGGCGCCTATGGCTACACCTTC. The V call is TRBV6-5, the J call TRBJ1-2; 8 positions agree with TRBD1. The CDR3 totals 14 residues. V trimming: 5 bases; J trimming: 4 bases; junction bases outside the gene matches: 6. Germline V gene data show CDR1 as MNHEY and CDR2 as SVGAGI.

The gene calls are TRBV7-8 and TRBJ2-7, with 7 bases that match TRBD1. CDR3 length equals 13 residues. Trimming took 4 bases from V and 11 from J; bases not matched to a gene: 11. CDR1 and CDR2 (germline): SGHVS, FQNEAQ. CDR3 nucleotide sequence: TGTGCCAGCAGCTGGGGACAGTCAAGTACCGAGTACTTC. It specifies CASSWGQSSTEYF.

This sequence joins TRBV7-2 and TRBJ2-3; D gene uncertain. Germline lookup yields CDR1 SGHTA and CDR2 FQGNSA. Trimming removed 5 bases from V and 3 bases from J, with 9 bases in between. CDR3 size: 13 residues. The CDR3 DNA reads TGTGCCAGCAGCCCCACTTCAACAGATACGCAGTATTTT. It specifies CASSPTSTDTQYF.

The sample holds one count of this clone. The CDR3 region is CASSGGLGRTQETQYF. Here the CDR3 DNA reads TGCGCCAGCAGCGGGGGCTTGGGGAGAACTCAAGAGACCCAGTACTTC. The chain uses TRBV5-1 and TRBJ2-5; tentative D call: TRBD1 (6 bases). The germline gives CDR1 SGHRS, CDR2 YFSETQ. With 4 bases removed from V and 2 bases from J, the gap between germline ends came to 18 bases. This CDR3 is 16 amino acids long.

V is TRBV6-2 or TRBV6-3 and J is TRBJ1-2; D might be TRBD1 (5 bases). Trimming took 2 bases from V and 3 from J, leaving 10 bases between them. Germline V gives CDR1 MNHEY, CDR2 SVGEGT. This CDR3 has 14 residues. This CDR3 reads CASSYGSGDYGYTF. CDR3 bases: TGTGCCAGCAGTTACGGGTCGGGGGACTATGGCTACACCTTC.

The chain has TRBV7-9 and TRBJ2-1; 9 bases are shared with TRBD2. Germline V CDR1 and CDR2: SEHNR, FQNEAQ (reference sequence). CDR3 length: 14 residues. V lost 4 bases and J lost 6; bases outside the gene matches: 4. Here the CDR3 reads CASSYRGGANEQFF. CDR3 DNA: TGTGCCAGCAGCTATCGCGGGGGGGCCAATGAGCAGTTCTTC.

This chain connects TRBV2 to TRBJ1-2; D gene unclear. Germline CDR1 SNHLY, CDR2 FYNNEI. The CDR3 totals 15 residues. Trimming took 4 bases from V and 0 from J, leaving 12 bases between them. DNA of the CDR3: TGTGCCAGCAGTGTTAGGAGCGACGCTAACTATGGCTACACCTTC. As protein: CASSVRSDANYGYTF.

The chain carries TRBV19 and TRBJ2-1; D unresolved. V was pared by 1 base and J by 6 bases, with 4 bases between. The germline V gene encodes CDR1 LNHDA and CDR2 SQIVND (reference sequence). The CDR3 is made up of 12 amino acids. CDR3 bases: TGTGCCAGTAGTATAGCGTTCAATGAGCAGTTCTTC. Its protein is CASSIAFNEQFF. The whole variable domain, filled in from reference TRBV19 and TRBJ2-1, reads DGGITQSPKYLFRKEGQNVTLSCEQNLNHDAMYWYRQDPGQGLRLIYYSQIVNDFQKGDIAEGYSVSREKKESFPLTVTSAQKNPTAFYLCASSIAFNEQFFGPGTRLTVL.

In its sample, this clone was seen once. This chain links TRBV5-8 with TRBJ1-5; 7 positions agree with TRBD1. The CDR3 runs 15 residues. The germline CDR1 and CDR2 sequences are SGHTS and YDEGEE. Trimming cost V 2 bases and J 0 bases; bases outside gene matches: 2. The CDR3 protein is CASSFDRDSNQPQHF. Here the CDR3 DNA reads TGTGCCAGCAGCTTTGACAGGGATAGCAATCAGCCCCAGCATTTT.